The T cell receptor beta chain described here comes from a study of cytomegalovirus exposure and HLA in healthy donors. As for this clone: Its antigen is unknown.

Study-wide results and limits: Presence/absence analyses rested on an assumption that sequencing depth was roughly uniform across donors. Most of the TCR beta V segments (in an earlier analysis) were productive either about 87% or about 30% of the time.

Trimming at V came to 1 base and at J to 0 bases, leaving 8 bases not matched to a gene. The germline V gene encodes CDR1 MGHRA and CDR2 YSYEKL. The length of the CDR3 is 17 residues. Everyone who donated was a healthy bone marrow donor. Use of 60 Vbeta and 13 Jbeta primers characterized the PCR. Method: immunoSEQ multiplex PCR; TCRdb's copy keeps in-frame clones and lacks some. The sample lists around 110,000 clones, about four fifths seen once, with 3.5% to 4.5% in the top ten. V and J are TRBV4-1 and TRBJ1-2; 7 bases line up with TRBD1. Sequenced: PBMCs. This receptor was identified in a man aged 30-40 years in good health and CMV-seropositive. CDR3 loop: CASSQAAGGITNYGYTF. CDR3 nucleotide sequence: TGCGCCAGCAGCCAAGCAGCAGGGGGGATAACTAACTATGGCTACACCTTC.